A single sample gave rise to the 27 T cell receptor beta chains below, sequenced in a study of cytomegalovirus exposure and HLA in healthy donors. The PCR made use of 60 Vbeta and 13 Jbeta primers. Profiling relied on immunoSEQ multiplex PCR, and the TCRdb table lists in-frame clones only, not all of them. The sample table includes about 52,000 clones. Sequencing was done on a sample of PBMCs. All receptors come from a woman between 55 and 75 years old in good health and CMV-seropositive.

This sequence joins TRBV13 and TRBJ2-7, with D possibly matching TRBD2 (7 bases). The CDR3 loop spans 13 amino acids. With 6 bases removed from V and 4 bases from J, the gap between germline ends came to 13 bases. Per the germline V gene, CDR1 is PRHDT and CDR2 is FYEKMQ (reference sequence). As DNA, the CDR3 is TGTGCCAGCAGAGGGGGGGCCTCATACGAGCAGTACTTC. Translating it yields CASRGGASYEQYF.

The V call is TRBV4-1, the J call TRBJ1-5, with D perhaps TRBD1 (6 bases). Germline-derived CDR1 and CDR2 are MGHRA and YSYEKL. There are 18 residues in the CDR3. The V end lost 1 base, the J end lost 3 bases, and 19 bases lay between the germline ends. CDR3 in amino acids: CASSQVPPSGVANQPQHF. CDR3 DNA: TGCGCCAGCAGCCAAGTTCCTCCCTCAGGGGTTGCCAATCAGCCCCAGCATTTT.

J is TRBJ2-7 and V is TRBV9; tentative D call: TRBD2 (5 bases). The CDR3 runs to 15 residues. V was shortened by 4 bases and J by 4 bases, with 18 bases between the two germline ends. Germline V CDR1 and CDR2: SGDLS, YYNGEE. The DNA of the CDR3 is TGTGCCAGCAGCTCCGGCCACCTCGGGGAGTACGAGCAGTACTTC. The encoded protein is CASSSGHLGEYEQYF.

The chain has TRBV19 and TRBJ2-7; D perhaps matches TRBD2 (5 bases). In germline, CDR1 is LNHDA, CDR2 SQIVND (reference sequence). The CDR3 sequence is 16 residues long. Trimming cost V 3 bases and J 3 bases, with 18 bases left between them. Here the CDR3 DNA reads TGTGCCAGTAGTATCGGGAACGGAGAGCGTGGCTACGAGCAGTACTTC. This translates into CASSIGNGERGYEQYF.

The genes are TRBV5-4 and TRBJ2-5, with TRBD2 as a possible D gene (5 bases). This CDR3 has 13 amino acids. V was cut by 4 bases and J by 4 bases, with 11 bases left in between. Germline loops: CDR1 SGHNT, CDR2 YYREEE (reference sequence). The CDR3 DNA reads TGTGCCAGCAGCCGGAAGGGAGCAGAGACCCAGTACTTC. Its translation: CASSRKGAETQYF.

The chain is built from TRBV18 and TRBJ2-1; D gene uncertain. The CDR3 runs 11 residues. Per germline, CDR1 KGHSH and CDR2 LQKENI. The V gene lost 2 bases and the J gene lost 7 bases, with 3 bases spanning the gap. Written as DNA, the CDR3 is TGTGCCAGCTCACCAGAGAATGAGCAGTTCTTC. Amino acids: CASSPENEQFF.

This chain connects TRBV6-5 to TRBJ1-5; 7 bases are a match to TRBD1. CDR3 size: 15 residues. Germline CDR1 MNHEY, CDR2 SVGAGI. V lost 0 bases, J lost 4 bases, and 3 bases stayed unmatched. CDR3 residues: CASSYSTGTNQPQHF. In nucleotides, the CDR3 is TGTGCCAGCAGTTACTCGACAGGGACGAATCAGCCCCAGCATTTT.

V and J are TRBV5-1 and TRBJ2-7, with TRBD1 identical over 8 bases. Germline CDR1 SGHRS, CDR2 YFSETQ. The CDR3 is made up of 14 amino acids. The ends lost 2 bases at V and 3 bases at J; junction bases unmatched: 4. DNA of the CDR3: TGCGCCAGCAGCTTTGACAGGGGCCTCTACGAGCAGTACTTC. Residues: CASSFDRGLYEQYF.

This chain joins TRBV11-2 and TRBJ2-7; 10 positions agree with TRBD1. With 6 bases clipped from V and 2 bases from J, the junction kept 10 bases outside the gene matches. The CDR3 has 16 residues. CDR1 SGHAT and CDR2 FQNNGV come from the germline V gene. The CDR3 reads CASRQPGQGSTYEQYF. CDR3 nucleotides: TGTGCCAGCAGGCAGCCGGGACAGGGGTCTACCTACGAGCAGTACTTC.

V usage is TRBV21-1 and J usage is TRBJ1-3. TRBV21-1 is marked as a pseudogene. The CDR3 loop spans 22 amino acids. The CDR3 DNA follows: TGTGCCAGCAGCAAAGTTACAAGGCCAGGAACCGAGGAGGGCCCCTCGGGAAACACCATATATTTT. Protein: CASSKVTRPGTEEGPSGNTIYF.

The chain couples TRBV5-1 to TRBJ2-5, with TRBD2 matching 12 bases. This CDR3 comprises 16 residues. With 0 bases clipped from V and 6 bases from J, the junction kept 6 bases outside the gene matches. Germline-derived CDR1 and CDR2 are SGHRS and YFSETQ. The CDR3 sequence is CASSLEPSGGEQTQYF. CDR3 nucleotides: TGCGCCAGCAGCTTGGAACCTAGCGGGGGGGAACAGACCCAGTACTTC.

V usage is TRBV11-3 and J usage is TRBJ2-5, with TRBD1 as a possible D gene (5 bases). Deletions cut 0 bases from V and 7 bases from J, with 12 bases between. The germline V gene encodes CDR1 SGHNT and CDR2 YENEEA. There are 14 residues in the CDR3. This CDR3 reads CASSLDLGRGTQYF. The CDR3 nucleotides read TGTGCCAGCAGCTTAGATCTTGGAAGGGGGACCCAGTACTTC.

This chain's CDR3 is CASSVTSVETQYF. The CDR3 coding sequence is TGTGCCAGCAGCGTAACTAGTGTAGAGACCCAGTACTTC. V usage is TRBV11-3 and J usage is TRBJ2-5; perhaps TRBD2 as D (5 bases). This CDR3 comprises 13 residues. Germline V CDR1 and CDR2: SGHNT, YENEEA. V was shortened by 5 bases and J by 4 bases, with 11 bases between the two germline ends.

The rearrangement links TRBV9 to TRBJ2-5, with D unresolved. Germline CDR1 and CDR2: SGDLS and YYNGEE. There are 14 residues in the CDR3. V lost 0 bases, J lost 0 bases, and 6 bases lay in between. The DNA for the CDR3 is TGTGCCAGCAGCGTAGATCCGTACCAAGAGACCCAGTACTTC. This gives the protein CASSVDPYQETQYF.

The chain has TRBV4-1 and TRBJ1-2; D is uncertain. Per the germline V gene, CDR1 is MGHRA and CDR2 is YSYEKL. V was shortened by 1 base and J by 8 bases, with 26 bases between the two germline ends. CDR3 length: 18 residues. The DNA of the CDR3 is TGCGCCAGCAGCCAAGGTCCAAATACCGAAGGAGGGCTGGGGGGCTACACCTTC. Amino acid sequence: CASSQGPNTEGGLGGYTF.

V is TRBV7-2 and J is TRBJ2-7, with 8 bases identical to TRBD2. CDR1 is SGHTA and CDR2 is FQGNSA in the germline V gene. Germline trimming cut 1 base from V and 0 bases from J; bases unmatched to any gene: 5. The CDR3 is made up of 16 amino acids. The CDR3 protein is CASSLGRGGTSYEQYF. For the CDR3, the DNA is TGTGCCAGCAGCTTAGGTCGGGGGGGAACCTCCTACGAGCAGTACTTC.

The chain links TRBV2 to TRBJ1-6; 9 positions match TRBD1. Germline V gene data show CDR1 as SNHLY and CDR2 as FYNNEI. The junction had 10 bases not matched to a gene; V was cut back by 4 bases and J by 15 bases. This CDR3 region has 14 residues. The CDR3 DNA sequence: TGTGCCAGCAGTGGGACAGGGGCCCCGTATGTCCTCCACTTT. Translation gives CASSGTGAPYVLHF. Using reference TRBV2 and TRBJ1-6 for the parts outside the CDR3, the full variable domain is EPEVTQTPSHQVTQMGQEVILRCVPISNHLYFYWYRQILGQKVEFLVSFYNNEISEKSEIFDDQFSVERPDGSNFTLKIRSTKLEDSAMYFCASSGTGAPYVLHFGNGTRLTVT.

The rearrangement joins TRBV5-4 to TRBJ2-7, with 7 bases aligning to TRBD2. Per germline, CDR1 SGHNT and CDR2 YYREEE (reference sequence). The trim removed 3 bases at V and 2 bases at J, leaving 17 bases unmatched. The CDR3 loop spans 18 amino acids. The DNA of the CDR3 is TGTGCCAGCAGCTCGGGGGATCTCGGGCGGGGGAGCGCCTACGAGCAGTACTTC. Its protein product is CASSSGDLGRGSAYEQYF.

The chain carries TRBV28 and TRBJ2-4, with 7 bases fitting TRBD1. The CDR3 runs to 16 residues. After removal of 5 bases from V and 3 bases from J, the junction contained 10 bases not matched to a gene. Germline lookup yields CDR1 MDHEN and CDR2 SYDVKM. CDR3 sequence reads: CASSPEGAGGKNIQYF. The CDR3 coding sequence is TGTGCCAGCAGTCCAGAGGGGGCAGGGGGCAAAAACATTCAGTACTTC.

The DNA of the CDR3 is TGTGCCAGCAGCCAAGAGCAGGGGGTGGGCGCCTACGAGCAGTACTTC. It codes for CASSQEQGVGAYEQYF. The chain has TRBV4-2 and TRBJ2-7; 7 positions match TRBD1. This CDR3 has 16 residues. Germline V gives CDR1 LGHNA, CDR2 YNFKEQ. Trimming took 0 bases from V and 2 from J; bases not matched to a gene: 7.

The V call is TRBV4-3, the J call TRBJ1-2; D is unresolved. The CDR3 is made up of 14 amino acids. The germline V gene encodes CDR1 LGHNA and CDR2 YSLEER. V shed 4 bases and J shed 4 bases, with 13 bases lying between them. CDR3: CASSPRGDSYGYTF. The CDR3 bases are TGCGCCAGCAGCCCTCGGGGAGATAGCTATGGCTACACCTTC.

The genes are TRBV4-1 and TRBJ1-5; 7 bases are a match to TRBD1. From germline, CDR1 is MGHRA and CDR2 YSYEKL. The CDR3 has 17 residues. V dropped 4 bases and J dropped 1; count of bases not matched to a gene: 10. The DNA of the CDR3 is TGCGCCAGCAGCCTTAGCCAGGGGGGTATGAGCAATCAGCCCCAGCATTTT. It codes for CASSLSQGGMSNQPQHF.

The rearrangement joins TRBV18 to TRBJ1-5, with a weak D call TRBD1 (6 bases). Germline values: CDR1 KGHSH, CDR2 LQKENI. This CDR3 is built from 14 residues. Trimming shortened V by 6 bases and J by 6 bases, and 15 bases separated the two germline ends. The CDR3 reads CASSPGEGTQPQHF. CDR3 DNA: TGTGCCAGCTCCCCAGGGGAGGGCACTCAGCCCCAGCATTTT. Filled out from reference TRBV18 and TRBJ1-5, the complete variable domain reads NAGVMQNPRHLVRRRGQEARLRCSPMKGHSHVYWYRQLPEEGLKFMVYLQKENIIDESGMPKERFSAEFPKEGPSILRIQQVVRGDSAAYFCASSPGEGTQPQHFGDGTRLSIL.

The chain couples TRBV25-1 to TRBJ1-1; 7 bases line up with TRBD1. The V and J ends lost 4 bases and 4 bases, in that order; junction bases with no gene match: 9. From germline, CDR1 is MGHDK and CDR2 SYGVNS. The CDR3 consists of 15 residues. The CDR3 DNA reads TGTGCCAGCAGTGTAGAGAGGGGGCGTAGCACTGAAGCTTTCTTT. It is translated as CASSVERGRSTEAFF.

V is TRBV7-2 and J is TRBJ1-4; 7 bases are shared with TRBD1. CDR1 is SGHTA and CDR2 is FQGNSA in the germline V gene. The J segment lost 14 bases and the V segment lost 5 bases, leaving 17 bases of the junction unmatched. The CDR3 totals 15 residues. The CDR3 loop reads CASSALPGQPTKLFF. The CDR3 region has the DNA TGTGCCAGCAGCGCCTTACCGGGACAGCCCACGAAGCTGTTTTTT. The variable domain in full, with the rest retrieved from reference TRBV7-2 and TRBJ1-4, is GAGVSQSPSNKVTEKGKDVELRCDPISGHTALYWYRQSLGQGLEFLIYFQGNSAPDKSGLPSDRFSAERTGGSVSTLTIQRTQQEDSAVYLCASSALPGQPTKLFFGSGTQLSVL.

The rearrangement uses TRBV12-5 and TRBJ2-1; 9 bases map to TRBD2. J was trimmed by 4 bases and V by 5 bases; bases with no gene match: 12. Germline values: CDR1 LGHNT, CDR2 FRNRAP. There are 17 residues in the CDR3. The CDR3 nucleotides read TGTGCTAGTGGTGGCGGGACTAGCCGTCTTTATTACAATGAGCAGTTCTTC. Amino acid sequence: CASGGGTSRLYYNEQFF.

The rearrangement uses TRBV29-1 and TRBJ1-2; 7 positions agree with TRBD1. The V and J ends lost 6 bases and 6 bases, in that order; junction bases with no gene match: 10. Germline V gene sequence: CDR1 SQVTM, CDR2 ANQGSEA. The CDR3 covers 13 residues. CDR3 in DNA: TGCAGCGTAACCGGGACAGCTTTACATGGCTACACCTTC. Residues: CSVTGTALHGYTF.